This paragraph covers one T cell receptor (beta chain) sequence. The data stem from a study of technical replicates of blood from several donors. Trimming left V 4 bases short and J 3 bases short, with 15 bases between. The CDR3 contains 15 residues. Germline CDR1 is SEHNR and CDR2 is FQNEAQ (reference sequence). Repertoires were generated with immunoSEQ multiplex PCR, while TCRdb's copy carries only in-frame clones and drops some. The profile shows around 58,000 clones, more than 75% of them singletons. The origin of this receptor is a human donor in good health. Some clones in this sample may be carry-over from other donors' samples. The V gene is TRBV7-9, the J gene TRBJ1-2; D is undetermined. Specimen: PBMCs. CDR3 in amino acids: CASSSAGPVDYGYTF. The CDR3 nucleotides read TGTGCCAGCAGCTCCGCGGGTCCCGTGGACTATGGCTACACCTTC.